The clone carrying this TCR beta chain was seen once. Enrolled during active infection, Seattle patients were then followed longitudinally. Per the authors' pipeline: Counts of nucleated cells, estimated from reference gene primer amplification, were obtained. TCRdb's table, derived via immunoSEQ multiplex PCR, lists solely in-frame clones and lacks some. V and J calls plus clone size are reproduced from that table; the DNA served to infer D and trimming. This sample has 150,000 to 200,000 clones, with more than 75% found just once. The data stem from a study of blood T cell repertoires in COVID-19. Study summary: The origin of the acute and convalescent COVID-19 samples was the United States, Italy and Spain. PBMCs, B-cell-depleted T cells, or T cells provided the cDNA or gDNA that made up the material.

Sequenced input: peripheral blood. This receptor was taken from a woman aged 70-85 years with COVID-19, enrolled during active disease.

This chain's CDR3 is CASSQSGNTIYF. In DNA form, the CDR3 reads TGTGCCAGCAGCCAAAGCGGAAACACCATATATTTT. The chain has TRBV3-1 (or the pseudogene TRBV3-2) and TRBJ1-3, with D unresolved. The CDR3 covers 12 residues. The germline V and J ends were trimmed by 2 bases and 4 bases, with 3 bases remaining between them. The V gene's germline CDR1 is LGHDT and CDR2 YNNKEL (reference sequence).